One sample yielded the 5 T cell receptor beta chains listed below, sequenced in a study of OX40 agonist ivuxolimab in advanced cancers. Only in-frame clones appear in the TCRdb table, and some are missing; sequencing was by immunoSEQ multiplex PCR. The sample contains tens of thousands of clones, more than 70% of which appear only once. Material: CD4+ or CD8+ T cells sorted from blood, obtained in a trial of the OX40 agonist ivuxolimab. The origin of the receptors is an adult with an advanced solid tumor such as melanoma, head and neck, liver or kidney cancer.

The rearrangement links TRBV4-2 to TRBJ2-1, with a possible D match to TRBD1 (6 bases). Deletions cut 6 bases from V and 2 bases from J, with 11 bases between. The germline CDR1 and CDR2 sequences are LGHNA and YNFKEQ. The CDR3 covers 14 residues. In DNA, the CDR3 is TGTGCCAGCAGTAACAGGGACGCCTACAATGAGCAGTTCTTC. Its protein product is CASSNRDAYNEQFF.

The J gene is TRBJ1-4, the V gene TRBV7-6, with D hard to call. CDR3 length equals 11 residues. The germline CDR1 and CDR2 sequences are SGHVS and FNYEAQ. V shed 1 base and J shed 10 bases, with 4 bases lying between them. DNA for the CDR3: TGTGCCAGCAGCTTAGGAGCAAAACTGTTTTTT. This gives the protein CASSLGAKLFF. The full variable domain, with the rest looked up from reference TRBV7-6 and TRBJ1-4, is GAGVSQSPRYKVTKRGQDVALRCDPISGHVSLYWYRQALGQGPEFLTYFNYEAQQDKSGLPNDRFSAERPEGSISTLTIQRTEQRDSAMYRCASSLGAKLFFGSGTQLSVL.

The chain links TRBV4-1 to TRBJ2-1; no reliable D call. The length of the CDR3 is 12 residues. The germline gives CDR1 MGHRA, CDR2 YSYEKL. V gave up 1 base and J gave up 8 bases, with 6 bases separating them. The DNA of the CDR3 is TGCGCCAGCAGCCAAGCTAGGGATGAGCAGTTCTTC. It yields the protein CASSQARDEQFF.

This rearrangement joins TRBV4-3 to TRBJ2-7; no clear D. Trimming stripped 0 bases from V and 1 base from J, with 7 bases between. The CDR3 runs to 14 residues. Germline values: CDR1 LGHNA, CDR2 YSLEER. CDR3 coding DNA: TGCGCCAGCAGCCAAGATCAAGCATCCTACGAGCAGTACTTC. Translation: CASSQDQASYEQYF.

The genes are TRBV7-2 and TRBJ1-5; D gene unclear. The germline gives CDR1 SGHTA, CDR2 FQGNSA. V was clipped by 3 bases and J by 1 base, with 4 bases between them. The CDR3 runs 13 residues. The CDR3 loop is CASSFISNQPQHF. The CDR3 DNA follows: TGTGCCAGCAGCTTTATCAGCAATCAGCCCCAGCATTTT. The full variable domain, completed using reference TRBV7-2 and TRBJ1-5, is GAGVSQSPSNKVTEKGKDVELRCDPISGHTALYWYRQSLGQGLEFLIYFQGNSAPDKSGLPSDRFSAERTGGSVSTLTIQRTQQEDSAVYLCASSFISNQPQHFGDGTRLSIL.